These 5 T cell receptor beta chains share one sample of origin, sequenced in a study of shared clonotypes between healthy human individuals. Assay used: immunoSEQ multiplex PCR; TCRdb lists only in-frame clones, some missing. The sample carries under 600,000 clones, 97% recorded once. The source material was naive CD4+ T cells sorted from blood. Stated subset: CD45RA+ positively selected. These receptors were collected from a woman aged 30 to 39 in good health.

The rearrangement uses TRBV19 and TRBJ2-3, with 10 positions matching TRBD1. CDR1 LNHDA and CDR2 SQIVND come from the germline V gene (reference sequence). J gave up 3 bases and V 1 base, and 10 bases lay outside the gene matches. This CDR3 has 18 amino acids. CDR3 bases: TGTGCCAGTAGTATAGTGTCAAGGACAGGGGGTTCGACAGATACGCAGTATTTT. Translating gives CASSIVSRTGGSTDTQYF.

The V call is TRBV29-1, the J call TRBJ2-1; the D is unclear. The CDR3 sequence is 14 residues long. Looked up from germline, CDR1 is SQVTM and CDR2 is ANQGSEA. Trimming took 6 bases from V and 0 from J, leaving 12 bases between them. CDR3 region: CSVLHRSSYNEQFF. The CDR3 region has the DNA TGCAGCGTCTTGCATAGGAGCTCCTACAATGAGCAGTTCTTC.

This chain links TRBV6-5 with TRBJ1-2; D is undetermined. Germline V gene data show CDR1 as MNHEY and CDR2 as SVGAGI. V lost 2 bases and J lost 4, with 11 bases in between. CDR3 length: 14 residues. For the CDR3, the DNA is TGTGCCAGCAGTTACCTCCCGGGATCCTATGGCTACACCTTC. As protein: CASSYLPGSYGYTF.

The chain employs TRBV7-2 and TRBJ2-7, with 10 bases fitting TRBD2. The trim removed 6 bases at V and 5 bases at J, leaving 13 bases unmatched. CDR3 length: 16 residues. CDR1 and CDR2 (germline): SGHTA, FQGNSA. The CDR3: CASRQLAGGPPHEQYF. For the CDR3, the DNA is TGTGCCAGCAGACAATTAGCGGGAGGACCGCCCCACGAGCAGTACTTC.

The genes are TRBV29-1 and TRBJ2-3; D gene unclear. The CDR3 has 13 residues. CDR1 and CDR2 (germline): SQVTM, ANQGSEA. Between the trimmed V and J ends, which lost 3 bases and 5 bases, there was a span of 12 bases. CDR3 residues: CSVEPSGGDTQYF. CDR3 in DNA: TGCAGCGTTGAGCCTTCGGGCGGAGATACGCAGTATTTT.